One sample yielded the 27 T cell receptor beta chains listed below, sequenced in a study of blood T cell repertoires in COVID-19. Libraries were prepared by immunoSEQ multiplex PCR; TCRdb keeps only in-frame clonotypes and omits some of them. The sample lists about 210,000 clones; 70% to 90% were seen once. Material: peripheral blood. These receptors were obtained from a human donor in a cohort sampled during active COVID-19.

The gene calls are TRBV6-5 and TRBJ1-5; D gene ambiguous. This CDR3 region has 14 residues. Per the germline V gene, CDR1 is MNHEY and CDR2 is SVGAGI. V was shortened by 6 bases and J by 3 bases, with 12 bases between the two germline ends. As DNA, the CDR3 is TGTGCCAGCAGCCGCCGGGATCTCAATCAGCCCCAGCATTTT. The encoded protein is CASSRRDLNQPQHF.

CDR3 sequence (DNA): TGTGCCAGCAGCCCCCTGCTGTGGGGAGGAGGTGAAGCTTTCTTT. Translating gives CASSPLLWGGGEAFF. The chain recombines TRBV11-1 with TRBJ1-1; D gene uncertain. V was clipped by 5 bases and J by 7 bases, with 20 bases between them. Germline V CDR1 and CDR2: SGHAT, FQDESV (reference sequence). The CDR3 spans 15 residues.

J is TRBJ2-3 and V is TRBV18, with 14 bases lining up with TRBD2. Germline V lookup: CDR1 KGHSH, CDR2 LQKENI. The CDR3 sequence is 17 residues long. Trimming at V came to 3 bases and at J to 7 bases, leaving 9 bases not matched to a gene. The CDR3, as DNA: TGTGCCAGCTCACCCCTTGGGACTAGCGGGGGACAGAATACGCAGTATTTT. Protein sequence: CASSPLGTSGGQNTQYF. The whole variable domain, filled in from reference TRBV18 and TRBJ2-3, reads NAGVMQNPRHLVRRRGQEARLRCSPMKGHSHVYWYRQLPEEGLKFMVYLQKENIIDESGMPKERFSAEFPKEGPSILRIQQVVRGDSAAYFCASSPLGTSGGQNTQYFGPGTRLTVL.

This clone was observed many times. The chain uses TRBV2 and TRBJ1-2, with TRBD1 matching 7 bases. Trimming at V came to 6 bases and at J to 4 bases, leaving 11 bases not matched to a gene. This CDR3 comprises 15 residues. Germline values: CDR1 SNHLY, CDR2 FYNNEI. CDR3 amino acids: CASRAGTVSFYGYTF. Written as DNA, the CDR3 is TGTGCCAGCAGGGCCGGGACAGTCTCATTCTATGGCTACACCTTC.

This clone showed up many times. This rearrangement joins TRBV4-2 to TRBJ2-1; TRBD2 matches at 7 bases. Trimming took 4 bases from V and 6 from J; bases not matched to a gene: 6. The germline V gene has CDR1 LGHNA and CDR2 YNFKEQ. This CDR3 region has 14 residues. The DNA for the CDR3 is TGTGCCAGCAGCCGAACTAGCGACCTCAATGAGCAGTTCTTC. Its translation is CASSRTSDLNEQFF.

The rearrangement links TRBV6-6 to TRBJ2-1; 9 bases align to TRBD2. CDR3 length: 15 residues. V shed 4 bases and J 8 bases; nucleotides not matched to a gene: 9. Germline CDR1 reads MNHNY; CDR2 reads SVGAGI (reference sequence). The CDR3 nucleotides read TGTGCCAGCAGTTCTAGCGGGGCTGGCTTAGATGAGCAGTTCTTC. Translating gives CASSSSGAGLDEQFF.

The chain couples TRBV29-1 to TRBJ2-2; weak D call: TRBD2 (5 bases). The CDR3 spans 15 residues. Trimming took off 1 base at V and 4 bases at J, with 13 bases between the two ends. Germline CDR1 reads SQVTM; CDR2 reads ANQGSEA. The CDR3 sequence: CSVEGMGRGTGELFF. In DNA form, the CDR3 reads TGCAGCGTTGAAGGGATGGGCCGGGGCACCGGGGAGCTGTTTTTT.

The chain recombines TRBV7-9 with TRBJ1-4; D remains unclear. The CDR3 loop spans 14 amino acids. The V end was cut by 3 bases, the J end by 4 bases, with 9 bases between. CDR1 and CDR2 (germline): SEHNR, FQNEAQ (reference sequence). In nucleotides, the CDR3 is TGTGCCAGCAGCTTCGCGAGAGATAATGAAAAACTGTTTTTT. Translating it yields CASSFARDNEKLFF.

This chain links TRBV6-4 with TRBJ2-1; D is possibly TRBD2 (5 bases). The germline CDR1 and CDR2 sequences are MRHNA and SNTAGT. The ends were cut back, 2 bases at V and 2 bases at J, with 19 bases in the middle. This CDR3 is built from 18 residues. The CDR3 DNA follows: TGTGCCAGCAGTGACCCTACGCCGGGCGCGGGTGCCTACAATGAGCAGTTCTTC. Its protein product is CASSDPTPGAGAYNEQFF.

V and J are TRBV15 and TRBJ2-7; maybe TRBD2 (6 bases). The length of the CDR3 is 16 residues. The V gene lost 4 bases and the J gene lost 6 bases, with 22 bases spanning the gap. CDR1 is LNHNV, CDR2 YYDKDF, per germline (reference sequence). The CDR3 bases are TGTGCCACCAGCATTGGGCAAGCAGCGGGCTTAGGCGAGCAGTACTTC. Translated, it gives CATSIGQAAGLGEQYF.

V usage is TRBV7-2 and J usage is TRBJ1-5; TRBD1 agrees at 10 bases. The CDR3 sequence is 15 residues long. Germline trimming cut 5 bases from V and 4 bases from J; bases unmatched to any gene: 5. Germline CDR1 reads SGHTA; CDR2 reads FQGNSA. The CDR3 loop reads CASSTWTGGNQPQHF. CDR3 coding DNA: TGTGCCAGCAGCACCTGGACAGGGGGGAATCAGCCCCAGCATTTT.

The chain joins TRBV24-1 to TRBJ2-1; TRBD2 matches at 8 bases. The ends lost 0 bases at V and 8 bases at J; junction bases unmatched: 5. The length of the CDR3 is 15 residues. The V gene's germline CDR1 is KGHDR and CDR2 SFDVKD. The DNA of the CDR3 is TGTGCCACCAGTGATTTGCGCGGGGGGATGGATGAGCAGTTCTTC. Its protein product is CATSDLRGGMDEQFF.

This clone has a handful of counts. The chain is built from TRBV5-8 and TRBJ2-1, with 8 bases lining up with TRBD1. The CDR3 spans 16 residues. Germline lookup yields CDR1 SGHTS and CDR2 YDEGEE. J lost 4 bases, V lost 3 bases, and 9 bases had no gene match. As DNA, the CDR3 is TGTGCCAGCAGCTGGCCAGGGGGCAAGATATACAATGAGCAGTTCTTC. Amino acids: CASSWPGGKIYNEQFF.

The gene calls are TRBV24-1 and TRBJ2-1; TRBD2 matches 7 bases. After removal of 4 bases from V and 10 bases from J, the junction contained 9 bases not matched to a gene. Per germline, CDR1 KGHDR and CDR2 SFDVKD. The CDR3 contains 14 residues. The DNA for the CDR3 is TGTGCCACCAGTGAACTGACTAGCTCGGGAGAGCAGTTCTTC. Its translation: CATSELTSSGEQFF.

CDR3 region: CASYGGGLGSYNEQFF. Written as DNA, the CDR3 is TGCGCCAGCTATGGGGGGGGCTTGGGGTCCTACAATGAGCAGTTCTTC. The gene calls are TRBV4-3 and TRBJ2-1; D possibly corresponds to TRBD2 (7 bases). V was shortened by 8 bases and J by 1 base, with 18 bases between the two germline ends. The germline CDR1 and CDR2 sequences are LGHNA and YSLEER. This CDR3 region has 16 residues.

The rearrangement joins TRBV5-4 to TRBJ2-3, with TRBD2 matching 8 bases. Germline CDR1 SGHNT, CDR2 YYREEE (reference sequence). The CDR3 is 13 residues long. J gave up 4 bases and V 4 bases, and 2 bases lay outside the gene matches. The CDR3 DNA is TGTGCCAGCAGCACCGGGGGGGCAGATACGCAGTATTTT. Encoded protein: CASSTGGADTQYF.

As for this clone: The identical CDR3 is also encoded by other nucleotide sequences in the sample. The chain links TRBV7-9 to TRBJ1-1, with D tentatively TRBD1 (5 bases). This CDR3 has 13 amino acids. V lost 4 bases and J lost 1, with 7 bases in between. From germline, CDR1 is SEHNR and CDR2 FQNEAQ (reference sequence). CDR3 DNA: TGTGCCAGCAGCTCCACAGGGAACACTGAAGCTTTCTTT. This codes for CASSSTGNTEAFF.

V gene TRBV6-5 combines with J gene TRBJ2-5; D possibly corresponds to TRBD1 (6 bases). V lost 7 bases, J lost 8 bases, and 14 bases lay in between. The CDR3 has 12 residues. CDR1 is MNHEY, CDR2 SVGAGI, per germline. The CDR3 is CASTLDSSTQYF. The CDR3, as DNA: TGTGCCAGCACCTTGGACAGTTCAACCCAGTACTTC.

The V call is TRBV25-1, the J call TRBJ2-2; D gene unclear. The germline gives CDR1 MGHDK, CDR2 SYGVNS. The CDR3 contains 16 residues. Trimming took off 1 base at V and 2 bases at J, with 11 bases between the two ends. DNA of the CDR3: TGTGCCAGCAGTGAATTTCACAGCCCCAACACCGGGGAGCTGTTTTTT. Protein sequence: CASSEFHSPNTGELFF.

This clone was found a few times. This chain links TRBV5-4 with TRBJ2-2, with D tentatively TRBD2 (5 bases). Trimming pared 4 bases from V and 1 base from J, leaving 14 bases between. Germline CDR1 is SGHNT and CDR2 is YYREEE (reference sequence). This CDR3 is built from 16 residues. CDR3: CASSPPQGRNTGELFF. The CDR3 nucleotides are TGTGCCAGCAGCCCTCCTCAAGGGAGGAACACCGGGGAGCTGTTTTTT.

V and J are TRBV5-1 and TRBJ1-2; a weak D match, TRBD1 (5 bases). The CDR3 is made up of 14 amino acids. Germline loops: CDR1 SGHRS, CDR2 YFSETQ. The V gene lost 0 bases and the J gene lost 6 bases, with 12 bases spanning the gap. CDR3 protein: CASSLAQGVDGYTF. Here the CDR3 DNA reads TGCGCCAGCAGCTTGGCTCAGGGTGTGGATGGCTACACCTTC.

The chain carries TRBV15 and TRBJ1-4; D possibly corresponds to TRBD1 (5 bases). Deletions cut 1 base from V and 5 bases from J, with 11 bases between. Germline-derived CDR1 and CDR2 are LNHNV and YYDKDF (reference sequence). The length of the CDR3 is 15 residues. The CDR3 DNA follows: TGTGCCACCAGCAGAGCTGGCAGGGAAAATGAAAAACTGTTTTTT. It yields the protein CATSRAGRENEKLFF. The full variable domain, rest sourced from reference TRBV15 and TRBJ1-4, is DAMVIQNPRYQVTQFGKPVTLSCSQTLNHNVMYWYQQKSSQAPKLLFHYYDKDFNNEADTPDNFQSRRPNTSFCFLDIRSPGLGDTAMYLCATSRAGRENEKLFFGSGTQLSVL.

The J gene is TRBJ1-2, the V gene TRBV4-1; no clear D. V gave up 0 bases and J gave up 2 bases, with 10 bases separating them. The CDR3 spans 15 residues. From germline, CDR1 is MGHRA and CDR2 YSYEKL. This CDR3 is CASSQEAGNNYGYTF. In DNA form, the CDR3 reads TGCGCCAGCAGCCAAGAGGCCGGGAACAACTATGGCTACACCTTC.

This CDR3 reads CASSIRDFPYEQYF. The CDR3 coding sequence is TGTGCCAGTAGTATCAGGGACTTCCCCTACGAGCAGTACTTC. V gene TRBV19 combines with J gene TRBJ2-7, with D perhaps matching TRBD2 (6 bases). V lost 3 bases, J lost 2 bases, and 11 bases lay in between. In germline, CDR1 is LNHDA, CDR2 SQIVND (reference sequence). This CDR3 is 14 amino acids long.

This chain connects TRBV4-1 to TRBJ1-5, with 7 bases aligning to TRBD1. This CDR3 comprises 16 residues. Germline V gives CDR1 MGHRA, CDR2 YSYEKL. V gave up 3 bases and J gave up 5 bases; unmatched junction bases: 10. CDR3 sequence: CASSQVVSGGHQPQHF. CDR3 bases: TGCGCCAGCAGCCAGGTAGTATCAGGGGGACATCAGCCCCAGCATTTT.

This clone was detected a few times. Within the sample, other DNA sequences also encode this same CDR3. CDR3 bases: TGTGCCAGCAGCGTGGGACAGGGCAATCAGCCCCAGCATTTT. Protein: CASSVGQGNQPQHF. The genes are TRBV9 and TRBJ1-5; the match to TRBD1 covers 8 bases. From germline, CDR1 is SGDLS and CDR2 YYNGEE. The CDR3 runs 14 residues. V shed 2 bases and J 2 bases; nucleotides not matched to a gene: 0. Together with reference TRBV9 and TRBJ1-5, the CDR3 gives the full variable domain: DSGVTQTPKHLITATGQRVTLRCSPRSGDLSVYWYQQSLDQGLQFLIQYYNGEERAKGNILERFSAQQFPDLHSELNLSSLELGDSALYFCASSVGQGNQPQHFGDGTRLSIL.

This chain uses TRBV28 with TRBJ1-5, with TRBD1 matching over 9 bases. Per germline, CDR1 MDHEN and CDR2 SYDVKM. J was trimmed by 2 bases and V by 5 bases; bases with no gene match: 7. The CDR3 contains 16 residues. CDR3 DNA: TGTGCCAGCAGTCCAAATACAGGGGGCGGCAATCAGCCCCAGCATTTT. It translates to CASSPNTGGGNQPQHF.